Following are 12 T cell receptor beta chains from one sample sequenced in a study of CD8+CD57+ T cells in acquired aplastic anemia (dated by TCRdb to the late 2010s). Patients chosen for sequencing had shown expansion of CD8+CD57+ cells by flow cytometry. Sequencing relied on an Illumina HiSeq 2000. Profiling of TCR beta VDJ combinations and CDR3 sequences used genomic DNA as the template. Using fastp trimming at Q25 and MiXCR clonotype assembly, TCRdb reanalyzed the public sequencing data and kept in-frame beta chains. Each entry merges the rows of one CDR3 protein and shows their most common DNA and genes. This sample holds around 500,000 distinct CDR3 sequences; approximately 33% were observed only once. The ten largest clones capture 0.82% of the sample. Sequencing was done on a sample of sorted CD4+, CD8+, or CD8+CD57+ T cells (not recorded which) from PBMCs. These receptors were collected from a human donor with aplastic anemia.

This clonotype was counted ten times or more. The rearrangement uses TRBV11-1 and TRBJ1-2; 11 bases map to TRBD1. This CDR3 comprises 18 residues. V trimming: 4 bases; J trimming: 1 base; junction bases outside the gene matches: 11. From germline, CDR1 is SGHAT and CDR2 FQDESV (reference sequence). The CDR3 here is CASSSSGTGGGHNYGYTF. In nucleotides, the CDR3 is TGTGCCAGCAGCTCGAGCGGGACAGGGGGAGGACATAACTATGGCTACACCTTC.

There are a few counts of this clonotype. The CDR3 DNA is TGTGCCAGCAGCGTAGAGAGCTCTGGGGCCAACGTCCTGACTTTC. The encoded protein is CASSVESSGANVLTF. V usage is TRBV9 and J usage is TRBJ2-6; D remains unclear. The CDR3 covers 15 residues. Germline CDR1 is SGDLS and CDR2 is YYNGEE. With 0 bases removed from V and 0 bases from J, the gap between germline ends came to 4 bases.

This clonotype was seen a few times. The chain has TRBV6-5 and TRBJ1-2; a weak D match, TRBD1 (6 bases). In germline, CDR1 is MNHEY, CDR2 SVGAGI. The V end was cut by 0 bases, the J end by 2 bases, with 13 bases between. The CDR3 runs to 16 residues. CDR3 DNA: TGTGCCAGCAGTTACTCGTCACAGGGTCAAAACTATGGCTACACCTTC. It yields the protein CASSYSSQGQNYGYTF.

The chain has TRBV5-8 and TRBJ2-7, with a possible D match to TRBD1 (6 bases). The CDR3 loop spans 13 amino acids. Per the germline V gene, CDR1 is SGHTS and CDR2 is YDEGEE. V lost 0 bases, J lost 6 bases, and 10 bases lay in between. This chain's CDR3 is CASSLDRVGEQYF. The CDR3 nucleotides are TGTGCCAGCAGCTTGGACAGGGTAGGCGAGCAGTACTTC.

This clonotype has more than one count but fewer than ten. The V call is TRBV28, the J call TRBJ2-1; tentatively, D is TRBD2 (5 bases). The V gene's germline CDR1 is MDHEN and CDR2 SYDVKM. The CDR3 sequence is 12 residues long. V was clipped by 6 bases and J by 10 bases, with 13 bases between them. The DNA of the CDR3 is TGTGCCAGCAGACTGGGAAGCGGCGAGCAGTTCTTC. Its translation: CASRLGSGEQFF.

V and J are TRBV20-1 and TRBJ2-7; 7 bases map to TRBD1. This CDR3 has 14 residues. CDR1 and CDR2 from the germline V gene are DFQATT and SNEGSKA (reference sequence). V was pared by 2 bases and J by 1 base, with 5 bases of the junction left unmatched. In DNA, the CDR3 is TGCAGTGCTAGAACGTTGACAGGGTCCTACGAGCAGTACTTC. Amino acid sequence: CSARTLTGSYEQYF.

The chain is built from TRBV10-3 and TRBJ1-5, with a weak D call TRBD1 (6 bases). Germline V lookup: CDR1 ENHRY, CDR2 SYGVKD. The CDR3 extends over 13 amino acids. The V gene lost 11 bases and the J gene lost 1 base, with 12 bases spanning the gap. As DNA, the CDR3 is TGTGCCTCGCAAGGGGGGAGCAATCAGCCCCAGCATTTT. Protein: CASQGGSNQPQHF.

CDR3 coding DNA: TGTGCCAGCAGCTTGCGGCTTGCTATCAGGACAGCCTACAATGAGCAGTTCTTC. This encodes CASSLRLAIRTAYNEQFF. V usage is TRBV5-4 and J usage is TRBJ2-1; D is possibly TRBD1 (6 bases). The CDR3 sequence is 18 residues long. In germline, CDR1 is SGHNT, CDR2 YYREEE (reference sequence). V dropped 1 base and J dropped 2 bases, with 19 bases sitting between them. Looking up the rest from reference TRBV5-4 and TRBJ2-1 gives the full variable domain: ETGVTQSPTHLIKTRGQQVTLRCSSQSGHNTVSWYQQALGQGPQFIFQYYREEENGRGNFPPRFSGLQFPNYSSELNVNALELDDSALYLCASSLRLAIRTAYNEQFFGPGTRLTVL.

The chain employs TRBV2 and TRBJ2-1, with TRBD2 matching 14 bases. There are 16 residues in the CDR3. Germline CDR1 reads SNHLY; CDR2 reads FYNNEI. The J segment lost 4 bases and the V segment lost 6 bases, leaving 5 bases of the junction unmatched. CDR3: CASRARLAGGYNEQFF. CDR3 DNA sequence: TGTGCCAGCAGGGCACGACTAGCGGGGGGGTACAATGAGCAGTTCTTC.

This clonotype was detected ten times or more. V gene TRBV12-3 or TRBV12-4 combines with J gene TRBJ1-1; no clear D. The length of the CDR3 is 11 residues. V was cut by 3 bases and J by 3 bases, with 2 bases left in between. DNA for the CDR3: TGTGCCAGCAGTTTTTACACTGAAGCTTTCTTT. It codes for CASSFYTEAFF.

This clonotype was observed a handful of times. V usage is TRBV2 and J usage is TRBJ2-7; D gene uncertain. Per the germline V gene, CDR1 is SNHLY and CDR2 is FYNNEI. Trimming took 6 bases from V and 0 from J, leaving 9 bases between them. This CDR3 is 13 amino acids long. In nucleotides, the CDR3 is TGTGCCAGCAGGAATTCGGGCTCCTACGAGCAGTACTTC. Amino acids: CASRNSGSYEQYF.

This clonotype was detected only a few times. The chain combines TRBV14 with TRBJ1-2; D not certain. This CDR3 region has 14 residues. Germline-derived CDR1 and CDR2 are SGHDN and FVKESK. The V end lost 5 bases, the J end lost 3 bases, and 13 bases lay between the germline ends. CDR3 in DNA: TGTGCCAGCAGCGGCCAAGGATTTGACTATGGCTACACCTTC. It yields the protein CASSGQGFDYGYTF.